What follows are 5 T cell receptor beta chains derived from one specimen sequenced in a study of cytomegalovirus exposure and HLA in healthy donors. PCR employed 60 Vbeta and 13 Jbeta primers. TCRdb's copy holds only in-frame clones and misses some; the assay was immunoSEQ multiplex PCR. Counted here are more than 95,000 clones, almost 80% occurring once; the ten biggest clones make up approximately 5%. Input material: PBMCs. The receptors shown here come from a man aged 55 to 70 in good health and CMV-seropositive.

The chain has TRBV4-1 and TRBJ2-1, with TRBD2 identical over 15 bases. Per the germline V gene, CDR1 is MGHRA and CDR2 is YSYEKL. This CDR3 region has 15 residues. V dropped 4 bases and J dropped 10; count of bases not matched to a gene: 5. The CDR3 DNA follows: TGCGCCAGCAGCCCGGGACTAGCGGGGGGCGGAGAGCAGTTCTTC. It yields the protein CASSPGLAGGGEQFF.

The chain employs TRBV19 and TRBJ1-5; the D is unclear. Germline assignment: CDR1 LNHDA and CDR2 SQIVND (reference sequence). This CDR3 has 11 residues. V dropped 6 bases and J dropped 6 bases, with 6 bases sitting between them. CDR3 protein: CASRSGQPQHF. CDR3 DNA sequence: TGTGCCAGTAGGTCCGGTCAGCCCCAGCATTTT.

This chain joins TRBV30 and TRBJ2-3; perhaps TRBD2 as D (5 bases). The CDR3 is 15 amino acids. V lost 2 bases and J 1 base, leaving 13 bases between the germline ends. The germline V gene has CDR1 GTSNPN and CDR2 SVGIG (reference sequence). CDR3 protein: CAWSIRTRGTDTQYF. The CDR3 DNA reads as TGTGCCTGGAGTATTCGGACGAGGGGCACAGATACGCAGTATTTT.

The CDR3 here is CASSPSGGGSSYNEQFF. In DNA form, the CDR3 reads TGTGCCAGCAGCCCTAGCGGGGGGGGAAGCTCCTACAATGAGCAGTTCTTC. The chain combines TRBV6-4 with TRBJ2-1; TRBD2 aligns across 12 bases. After removal of 6 bases from V and 0 bases from J, the junction contained 6 bases not matched to a gene. CDR3 length equals 17 residues. The V gene's germline CDR1 is MRHNA and CDR2 SNTAGT.

V gene TRBV2 combines with J gene TRBJ2-5, with D possibly being TRBD2 (6 bases). Per germline, CDR1 SNHLY and CDR2 FYNNEI. CDR3 length: 16 amino acids. V lost 9 bases, J lost 1 base, and 21 bases lay in between. In DNA, the CDR3 is TGTGCCAGGGGCGCGGGGCGACGAACTAGCCAAGAGACCCAGTACTTC. Translation: CARGAGRRTSQETQYF.